This is a list of T cell receptor beta chains from one sample in a study of blood T cells in healthy people across ages. TCRdb reprocessed the 5' RACE reads with MiXCR, giving one entry per CDR3 protein. This sample yields about 1.5 million distinct CDR3 sequences, of which 42% are seen a single time; about 3.8% belongs to the top ten. Sample: blood. The receptor source for this set is a woman between 18 and 29 years old in good health. Each CDR3 is given without its conserved first and last residue.

j_call	v_call	cdr3_aa
TRBJ2-7	TRBV4-3	ASSQGPPGQGAYEQY
TRBJ2-1	TRBV27	ASSPGTAAYNEQF
TRBJ2-3	TRBV3-1	ASSQYVGDTQY
TRBJ2-4	TRBV3-1	ASSQDWTSGSDIQY
TRBJ1-2	TRBV5-1	ASSLDWGNYGYT
TRBJ2-5	TRBV29-1	SVAPILSQETQY
TRBJ1-2	TRBV29-1	SVDLGQGGSYT
TRBJ2-1	TRBV29-1	SVVEWAGGNEQF
TRBJ2-1	TRBV27	ASSLLGDRYNEQF
TRBJ1-3	TRBV12-3/TRBV12-4	ASRSRLVSGNTIY
TRBJ1-2	TRBV25-1	ATPGQGGHGYT
TRBJ2-6	TRBV5-6	ASSLVQHLSGANVLT